These 3 T cell receptor beta chains were all obtained from the same sample, sequenced in a study of T-cell reconstitution after alpha-beta-depleted transplantation in children. For TCRbeta, the library was prepared with unique molecular identifiers. TCRdb used MiXCR to reprocess the PCR reads, holding one entry per CDR3 protein. The table lists a few hundred thousand distinct CDR3 sequences, roughly 13% of them singletons. The source was PBMCs, mostly from graft donor cells, collected 360 days after TCRalphabeta/CD19-depleted stem cell transplant. The receptors derive from a male patient younger than 18 who had a stem cell transplant for acute myeloid leukemia, so the T cells may come from the graft donor.

This clonotype was seen ten or more times. The chain couples TRBV6-1 to TRBJ2-3; 8 positions match TRBD2. CDR3 length: 16 residues. The trim removed 5 bases at V and 8 bases at J, leaving 15 bases unmatched. The V gene's germline CDR1 is MNHNS and CDR2 SASEGT. CDR3 sequence reads: CASSPTSGLSQGTQYF. The CDR3 nucleotides are TGTGCCAGCAGTCCTACTAGCGGCCTCTCCCAGGGTACGCAGTATTTT.

This clonotype was counted only a few times. The CDR3 bases are TGTGCCAGCAGTTTTGGTGGTAGCGTATCCTACGAGCAGTACTTC. Translated: CASSFGGSVSYEQYF. The rearrangement uses TRBV28 and TRBJ2-7, with D possibly matching TRBD2 (5 bases). This CDR3 has 15 amino acids. V lost 3 bases and J lost 1, with 13 bases in between. From germline, CDR1 is MDHEN and CDR2 SYDVKM.

The gene calls are TRBV28 and TRBJ1-5; TRBD1 aligns across 9 bases. Germline trimming cut 6 bases from V and 7 bases from J; bases unmatched to any gene: 10. CDR3 length equals 15 residues. Germline V CDR1 and CDR2: MDHEN, SYDVKM. The CDR3 region is CASRSGTGKYQPQHF. The DNA for the CDR3 is TGTGCCAGCAGGTCCGGGACAGGGAAGTACCAGCCCCAGCATTTT.